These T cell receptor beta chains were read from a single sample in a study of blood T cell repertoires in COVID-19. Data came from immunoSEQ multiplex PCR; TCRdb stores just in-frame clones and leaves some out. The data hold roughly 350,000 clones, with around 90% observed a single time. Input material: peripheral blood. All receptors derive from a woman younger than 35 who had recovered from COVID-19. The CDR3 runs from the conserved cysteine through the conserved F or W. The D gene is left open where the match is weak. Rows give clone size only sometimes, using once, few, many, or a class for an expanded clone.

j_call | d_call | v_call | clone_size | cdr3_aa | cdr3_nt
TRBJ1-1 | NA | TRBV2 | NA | CASSVDTIMNTEAFF | TGTGCCAGCAGTGTGGACACGATCATGAACACTGAAGCTTTCTTT
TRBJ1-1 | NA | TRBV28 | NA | CASTERGFEAFF | TGTGCCAGCACCGAAAGGGGTTTTGAAGCTTTCTTT
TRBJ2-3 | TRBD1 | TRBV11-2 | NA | CASSPPGQSWGTQYF | TGTGCCAGCAGCCCCCCGGGACAGTCGTGGGGTACGCAGTATTTT
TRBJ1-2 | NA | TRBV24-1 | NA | CATSDFKTGSHGYTF | TGTGCCACCAGTGATTTTAAGACAGGCTCCCATGGCTACACCTTC
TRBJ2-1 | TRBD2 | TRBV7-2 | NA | CASSLVRTSGPQSEQFF | TGTGCCAGCAGCTTAGTTCGGACTAGCGGACCCCAAAGCGAGCAGTTCTTC
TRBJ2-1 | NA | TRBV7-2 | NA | CASSLAKGLYGNEQFF | TGTGCCAGCAGCTTAGCAAAGGGACTTTACGGGAATGAGCAGTTCTTC
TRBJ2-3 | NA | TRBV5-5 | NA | CASSTYLEGPTDTQYF | TGTGCCAGCAGCACATATCTGGAGGGCCCGACAGATACGCAGTATTTT
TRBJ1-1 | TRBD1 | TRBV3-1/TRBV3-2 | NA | CASSPLDRGNTEAFF | TGTGCCAGCAGCCCCCTTGACAGGGGAAACACTGAAGCTTTCTTT
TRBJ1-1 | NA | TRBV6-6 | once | CASSLSTDTEAFF | TGTGCCAGCAGTTTATCGACAGACACTGAAGCTTTCTTT
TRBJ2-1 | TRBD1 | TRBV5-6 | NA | CASSLGQGFGQFF | TGTGCCAGCAGCCTGGGACAGGGGTTTGGGCAGTTCTTC
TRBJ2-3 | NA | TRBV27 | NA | CASSFNRDLADTQYF | TGTGCCAGCAGTTTCAACCGGGACTTGGCAGATACGCAGTATTTT
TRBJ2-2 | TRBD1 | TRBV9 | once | CASSDRGPGELFF | TGTGCCAGCAGCGACAGGGGGCCCGGGGAGCTGTTTTTT
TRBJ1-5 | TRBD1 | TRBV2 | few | CASRSGTGGFGQPQHF | TGTGCCAGCAGGAGTGGGACAGGGGGCTTCGGACAGCCCCAGCATTTT
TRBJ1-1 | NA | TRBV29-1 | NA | CSEIPRVGTEAFF | TGCAGCGAGATACCCCGCGTCGGCACTGAAGCTTTCTTT
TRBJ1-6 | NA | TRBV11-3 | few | CASSLAAESNSPLHF | TGTGCCAGCAGCTTGGCGGCAGAGTCTAATTCACCCCTCCACTTT
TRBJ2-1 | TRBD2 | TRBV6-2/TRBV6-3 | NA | CASSMRPGLAYNEQFF | TGTGCCAGCAGCATGCGGCCGGGACTAGCCTACAATGAGCAGTTCTTC
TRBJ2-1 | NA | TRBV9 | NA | CASSPVGLPQNEQFF | TGTGCCAGCAGCCCAGTCGGACTACCTCAGAATGAGCAGTTCTTC
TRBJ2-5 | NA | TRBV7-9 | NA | CASSRLLREETQYF | TGTGCCAGCAGCCGTCTCCTGAGGGAAGAGACCCAGTACTTC
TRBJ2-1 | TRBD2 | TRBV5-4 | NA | CASSSSTFSGRASEQFF | TGTGCCAGCAGCTCCTCCACCTTTAGCGGGAGGGCAAGTGAGCAGTTCTTC
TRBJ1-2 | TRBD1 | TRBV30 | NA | CAWSADRGYGYTF | TGTGCCTGGAGTGCGGACAGGGGCTATGGCTACACCTTC
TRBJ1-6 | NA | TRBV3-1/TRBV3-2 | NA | CASSQRGSPLHF | TGTGCCAGCAGCCAAAGGGGGTCACCCCTCCACTTT
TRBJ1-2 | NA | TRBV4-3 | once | CASSQDWGDAYGYTF | TGCGCCAGCAGCCAAGATTGGGGGGACGCCTATGGCTACACCTTC
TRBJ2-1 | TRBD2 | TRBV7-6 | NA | CASSSSGSWGEQFF | TGTGCCAGCAGCTCTAGCGGGAGTTGGGGTGAGCAGTTCTTC
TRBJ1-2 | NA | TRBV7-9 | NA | CASSLGGRVNYGYTF | TGTGCCAGCAGCCTAGGGGGGCGCGTTAACTATGGCTACACCTTC
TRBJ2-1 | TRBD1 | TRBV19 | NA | CASWTGGTYNEQFF | TGTGCCAGTTGGACAGGGGGTACATACAATGAGCAGTTCTTC
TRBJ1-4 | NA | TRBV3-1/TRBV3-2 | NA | CASNQGSSNEKLFF | TGTGCCAGCAATCAGGGATCTTCTAATGAAAAACTGTTTTTT
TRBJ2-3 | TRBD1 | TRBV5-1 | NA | CARHEQGTPLTQYF | TGCGCCAGGCATGAACAGGGGACCCCTCTTACGCAGTATTTT
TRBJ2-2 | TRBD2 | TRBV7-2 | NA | CASSIGLAGGAGELFF | TGTGCCAGCAGCATCGGACTAGCGGGAGGAGCCGGGGAGCTGTTTTTT
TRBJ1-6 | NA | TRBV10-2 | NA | CASRGGSWPLHF | TGCGCCAGCAGGGGGGGGTCTTGGCCCCTCCACTTT
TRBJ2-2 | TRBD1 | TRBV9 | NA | CATPGQGLSNTGELFF | TGTGCCACACCGGGACAGGGGTTATCGAACACCGGGGAGCTGTTTTTT
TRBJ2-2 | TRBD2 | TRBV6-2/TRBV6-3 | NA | CASSPLLAGPGRVNTGELFF | TGTGCCAGCAGTCCCCTACTAGCGGGCCCTGGCCGGGTAAACACCGGGGAGCTGTTTTTT
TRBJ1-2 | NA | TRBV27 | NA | CASRVSIGAGYTF | TGTGCCAGCAGAGTTTCCATAGGAGCTGGCTACACCTTC
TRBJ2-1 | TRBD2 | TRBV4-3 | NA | CASRQTRTSGRPMDEQFF | TGCGCCAGCAGACAAACCCGGACTAGCGGGAGACCAATGGATGAGCAGTTCTTC
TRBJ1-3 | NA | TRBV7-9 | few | CASSPSRGRTSGNTIYF | TGTGCCAGCAGCCCCTCCAGAGGACGGACTTCTGGAAACACCATATATTTT
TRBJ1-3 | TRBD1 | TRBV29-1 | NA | CSVRGQGAQNTIYF | TGCAGCGTTCGGGGACAGGGTGCTCAAAACACCATATATTTT
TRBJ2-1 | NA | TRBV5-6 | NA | CASSLLVYNEQFF | TGTGCCAGCAGCTTGTTAGTTTACAATGAGCAGTTCTTC
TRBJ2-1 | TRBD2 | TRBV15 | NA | CATSRGSSGGRQFF | TGTGCCACCAGCAGAGGTAGTAGCGGGGGCAGGCAGTTCTTC
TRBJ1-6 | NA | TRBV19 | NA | CASSAAAVNSPLHF | TGTGCCAGTAGTGCCGCGGCCGTGAATTCACCCCTCCACTTT
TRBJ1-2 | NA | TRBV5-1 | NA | CASSDRVGAANYGYTF | TGCGCCAGCAGCGACCGTGTGGGGGCGGCTAACTATGGCTACACCTTC
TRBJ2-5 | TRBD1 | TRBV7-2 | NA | CASSLVRAGGGETQYF | TGTGCCAGCAGCTTAGTTCGGGCAGGGGGCGGGGAGACCCAGTACTTC
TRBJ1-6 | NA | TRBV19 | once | CASIGRGVNSPLHF | TGTGCCAGTATCGGGCGGGGAGTTAATTCACCCCTCCACTTT
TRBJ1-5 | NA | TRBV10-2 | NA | CASSESRGGHSNQPQHF | TGCGCCAGCAGTGAGTCAAGGGGAGGCCATAGCAATCAGCCCCAGCATTTT
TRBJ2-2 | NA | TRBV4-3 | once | CASSQDYSGELFF | TGCGCCAGCAGCCAAGATTATTCCGGGGAGCTGTTTTTT
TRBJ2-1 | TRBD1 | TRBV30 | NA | CAWSVWGQTTSSYNEQFF | TGTGCCTGGAGTGTTTGGGGACAGACAACTAGCTCCTACAATGAGCAGTTCTTC
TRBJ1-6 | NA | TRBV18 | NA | CASSQKARARVSPLHF | TGTGCCAGCTCACAGAAAGCGAGAGCGAGGGTTTCACCCCTCCACTTT
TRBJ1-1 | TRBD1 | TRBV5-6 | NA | CASSLPPGTVTSEAFF | TGTGCCAGCAGCTTGCCCCCCGGGACAGTGACCTCTGAAGCTTTCTTT
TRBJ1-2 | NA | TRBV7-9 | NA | CASSTDSSMRYTF | TGTGCCAGCAGCACCGACAGCTCTATGCGCTACACCTTC
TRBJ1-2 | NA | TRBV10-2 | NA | CASSDSRGNGYTF | TGCGCCAGCAGTGATTCTAGGGGCAATGGCTACACCTTC
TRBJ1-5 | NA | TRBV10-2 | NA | CASSERDKGNQPQHF | TGCGCCAGCAGTGAACGGGACAAGGGGAATCAGCCCCAGCATTTT